A single sample gave rise to the 30 T cell receptor beta chains below, sequenced in a study of technical replicates of blood from four donors. Data came from immunoSEQ multiplex PCR; TCRdb stores just in-frame clones and leaves some out. The sample lists almost 90,000 clones; just under 95% were seen once. The sequenced sample consisted of T cells isolated from PBMCs. These TCRs come from a human donor in good health.

This clone was recorded once. Other DNA sequences in this sample translate to the same CDR3. The rearrangement uses TRBV5-1 and TRBJ2-3; D possibly corresponds to TRBD2 (5 bases). Looked up from germline, CDR1 is SGHRS and CDR2 is YFSETQ. V gave up 0 bases and J gave up 3 bases, with 11 bases separating them. The CDR3 is 15 residues long. The CDR3 protein is CASSLAGVSTDTQYF. The CDR3 coding sequence is TGCGCCAGCAGCTTGGCCGGGGTGTCGACAGATACGCAGTATTTT.

The rearrangement links TRBV6-5 to TRBJ2-1; the D gene is possibly TRBD2 (6 bases). The CDR3 loop spans 13 amino acids. V was pared by 8 bases and J by 1 base, with 9 bases between. Per the germline V gene, CDR1 is MNHEY and CDR2 is SVGAGI. The CDR3 DNA reads as TGTGCCAGCGGCGGGGCTTCCTACAATGAGCAGTTCTTC. It specifies CASGGASYNEQFF.

This rearrangement joins TRBV7-9 to TRBJ1-2; TRBD1 aligns across 7 bases. Germline-derived CDR1 and CDR2 are SEHNR and FQNEAQ (reference sequence). This CDR3 spans 13 amino acids. V lost 3 bases, J lost 7 bases, and 5 bases stayed unmatched. The CDR3 bases are TGTGCCAGCAGCTTTGGAGGGGGCAGTGGCTACACCTTC. Protein product: CASSFGGGSGYTF.

The chain uses TRBV27 and TRBJ1-1, with D hard to call. CDR1 and CDR2 from the germline V gene are MNHEY and SMNVEV (reference sequence). This CDR3 is built from 11 residues. Trimming cost V 3 bases and J 8 bases, with 7 bases left between them. The CDR3 DNA follows: TGTGCCAGCAGTTTGGGCAGGGAAGCTTTCTTT. Amino acids: CASSLGREAFF.

The rearrangement joins TRBV11-3 to TRBJ2-7; 8 bases line up with TRBD1. The CDR3 covers 14 residues. Germline assignment: CDR1 SGHNT and CDR2 YENEEA. V lost 6 bases, J lost 1 base, and 5 bases stayed unmatched. For the CDR3, the DNA is TGTGCCAGCAGTCAGACAGGGGTGTCCTACGAGCAGTACTTC. This sequence encodes CASSQTGVSYEQYF.

The chain combines TRBV7-9 with TRBJ2-7, with TRBD2 matching 7 bases. V lost 6 bases, J lost 5 bases, and 10 bases stayed unmatched. The germline gives CDR1 SEHNR, CDR2 FQNEAQ (reference sequence). CDR3 length: 14 amino acids. CDR3 sequence: CASSPGWGGDEQYF. CDR3 coding DNA: TGTGCCAGCAGTCCAGGATGGGGAGGGGACGAGCAGTACTTC.

The chain uses TRBV5-1 and TRBJ2-3; TRBD1 matches 8 bases. The CDR3 extends over 16 amino acids. V dropped 0 bases and J dropped 1; count of bases not matched to a gene: 4. Germline CDR1 SGHRS, CDR2 YFSETQ. This CDR3 is CASSLEPGQGTDTQYF. The CDR3 DNA reads as TGCGCCAGCAGCTTGGAGCCGGGACAGGGCACAGATACGCAGTATTTT.

The CDR3 loop is CASSWAGYSYNEQFF. The DNA of the CDR3 is TGTGCCAGCAGTTGGGCAGGGTATTCCTACAATGAGCAGTTCTTC. The rearrangement uses TRBV6-1 and TRBJ2-1, with D perhaps TRBD1 (5 bases). V gave up 5 bases and J gave up 1 base, with 12 bases separating them. CDR1 and CDR2 (germline): MNHNS, SASEGT. The CDR3 is 15 residues long.

V and J are TRBV6-5 and TRBJ1-4; D perhaps matches TRBD1 (6 bases). This CDR3 is 14 amino acids long. CDR1 and CDR2 (germline): MNHEY, SVGAGI. The V end was cut by 10 bases, the J end by 5 bases, with 17 bases between. Written as DNA, the CDR3 is TGTGCCACTGGCTGGACAGTTACCAATGAAAAACTGTTTTTT. It encodes CATGWTVTNEKLFF.

The chain has TRBV19 and TRBJ1-1; D is unresolved. With 2 bases removed from V and 0 bases from J, the gap between germline ends came to 10 bases. The germline V gene encodes CDR1 LNHDA and CDR2 SQIVND (reference sequence). This CDR3 spans 15 amino acids. CDR3 amino acids: CASSISGFMNTEAFF. The CDR3 coding sequence is TGTGCCAGTAGTATATCGGGGTTTATGAACACTGAAGCTTTCTTT.

The rearrangement uses TRBV30 and TRBJ2-3; D is undetermined. The CDR3 covers 13 residues. V was shortened by 3 bases and J by 2 bases, with 9 bases between the two germline ends. Looked up from germline, CDR1 is GTSNPN and CDR2 is SVGIG (reference sequence). CDR3 bases: TGTGCCTGGAGCCCCGGGTCCACAGATACGCAGTATTTT. It translates to CAWSPGSTDTQYF.

The rearrangement joins TRBV5-1 to TRBJ1-5, with D uncertain. CDR1 and CDR2 (germline): SGHRS, YFSETQ. The CDR3 extends over 13 amino acids. Trimming took 4 bases from V and 8 from J, leaving 13 bases between them. The DNA for the CDR3 is TGCGCCAGCAGCGTTAACATCCACGAGCCCCAGCATTTT. As protein: CASSVNIHEPQHF.

The J gene is TRBJ1-2, the V gene TRBV6-5, with a possible D match to TRBD1 (6 bases). The CDR3 is 14 amino acids. The V gene lost 3 bases and the J gene lost 4 bases, with 12 bases spanning the gap. Germline loops: CDR1 MNHEY, CDR2 SVGAGI. CDR3 DNA sequence: TGTGCCAGCAGTTATCTACAGGGTGGCTATGGCTACACCTTC. Translation: CASSYLQGGYGYTF.

The V gene is TRBV27, the J gene TRBJ2-3; D may be TRBD2 (5 bases). The germline gives CDR1 MNHEY, CDR2 SMNVEV (reference sequence). The CDR3 is 13 residues long. V dropped 11 bases and J dropped 4 bases, with 16 bases sitting between them. In DNA form, the CDR3 reads TGTGCCGCCGGGGTCCTTATATCAGATACGCAGTATTTT. Protein product: CAAGVLISDTQYF.

This sequence joins TRBV10-1 and TRBJ2-3; 7 bases map to TRBD2. V was pared by 4 bases and J by 2 bases, with 6 bases of the junction left unmatched. This CDR3 contains 15 residues. CDR1 and CDR2 from the germline V gene are WNHNN and SYGVQD (reference sequence). The CDR3 DNA reads as TGCGCCAGCAGTGCTGGCGGGAGCACCACAGATACGCAGTATTTT. Its protein is CASSAGGSTTDTQYF.

The gene calls are TRBV5-6 and TRBJ2-1; 7 nucleotides align to TRBD2. The CDR3 sequence is 15 residues long. The J segment lost 8 bases and the V segment lost 4 bases, leaving 12 bases of the junction unmatched. CDR1 is SGHDT and CDR2 is YYEEEE in the germline V gene. The CDR3 reads CASSKEGGPWDEQFF. For the CDR3, the DNA is TGTGCCAGCAGCAAAGAGGGAGGGCCTTGGGATGAGCAGTTCTTC.

The chain has TRBV5-6 and TRBJ2-7; the D gene is possibly TRBD2 (6 bases). Per germline, CDR1 SGHDT and CDR2 YYEEEE. This CDR3 spans 14 amino acids. V was shortened by 4 bases and J by 1 base, with 12 bases between the two germline ends. The CDR3 is CASSKDRESYEQYF. CDR3 nucleotide sequence: TGTGCCAGCAGCAAAGACCGGGAGTCCTACGAGCAGTACTTC.

The CDR3 DNA sequence: TGTGCCAGCTCGCCCAGCGGGAGCGAGCAGTACTTC. It specifies CASSPSGSEQYF. The genes are TRBV18 and TRBJ2-7, with 8 positions matching TRBD2. The CDR3 totals 12 residues. V lost 6 bases to trimming and J lost 6 bases; unmatched junction nucleotides: 4. The germline V gene encodes CDR1 KGHSH and CDR2 LQKENI.

The CDR3 sequence: CASSKQTGFSNQPQHF. The DNA for the CDR3 is TGTGCCAGCAGCAAACAGACAGGTTTTAGCAATCAGCCCCAGCATTTT. The chain combines TRBV5-6 with TRBJ1-5; tentative D call: TRBD1 (6 bases). CDR1 and CDR2 from the germline V gene are SGHDT and YYEEEE. V was shortened by 4 bases and J by 0 bases, with 14 bases between the two germline ends. This CDR3 comprises 16 residues. Complete variable domain (other parts from reference TRBV5-6 and TRBJ1-5): DAGVTQSPTHLIKTRGQQVTLRCSPKSGHDTVSWYQQALGQGPQFIFQYYEEEERQRGNFPDRFSGHQFPNYSSELNVNALLLGDSALYLCASSKQTGFSNQPQHFGDGTRLSIL.

This clone has more than one count but fewer than ten. In DNA, the CDR3 is TGTGCCAGCAGTTCCCAGGGAGCGGGCCACAGGGAGCAGTTCTTC. Protein: CASSSQGAGHREQFF. The chain is built from TRBV7-3 and TRBJ2-1; D possibly corresponds to TRBD2 (6 bases). V was shortened by 6 bases and J by 10 bases, with 22 bases between the two germline ends. The CDR3 consists of 15 residues. CDR1 is SGHTA, CDR2 FQGTGA, per germline.

The chain carries TRBV25-1 and TRBJ2-3, with 8 bases matching TRBD1. Germline CDR1 and CDR2: MGHDK and SYGVNS. V dropped 4 bases and J dropped 1; count of bases not matched to a gene: 4. The CDR3 loop spans 15 amino acids. DNA for the CDR3: TGTGCCAGCAGTGTCCCGGGACAGGGCACAGATACGCAGTATTTT. Protein product: CASSVPGQGTDTQYF. Looking up the rest from reference TRBV25-1 and TRBJ2-3 gives the full variable domain: EADIYQTPRYLVIGTGKKITLECSQTMGHDKMYWYQQDPGMELHLIHYSYGVNSTEKGDLSSESTVSRIRTEHFPLTLESARPSHTSQYLCASSVPGQGTDTQYFGPGTRLTVL.

The J gene is TRBJ2-7, the V gene TRBV7-2; 7 nucleotides match TRBD1. From germline, CDR1 is SGHTA and CDR2 FQGNSA. This CDR3 region has 15 residues. V lost 4 bases, J lost 0 bases, and 6 bases stayed unmatched. CDR3 DNA: TGTGCCAGCAGCTCACGGACAGGAAGCTCCTACGAGCAGTACTTC. It translates to CASSSRTGSSYEQYF.

This clone appeared once. The chain joins TRBV7-8 to TRBJ2-1; 7 bases agree with TRBD2. The CDR3 contains 16 residues. Germline trimming cut 1 base from V and 10 bases from J; bases unmatched to any gene: 13. Germline values: CDR1 SGHVS, CDR2 FQNEAQ. DNA of the CDR3: TGTGCCAGCAGCTTAGGGGCAACGGGAGGAAGGGTCGAGCAGTTCTTC. Its translation is CASSLGATGGRVEQFF.

The genes are TRBV14 and TRBJ2-5; maybe TRBD1 (5 bases). Trimming shortened V by 4 bases and J by 0 bases, and 12 bases separated the two germline ends. This CDR3 has 15 amino acids. CDR1 is SGHDN, CDR2 FVKESK, per germline. The CDR3 DNA is TGTGCCAGCAGCCGGGGCAGCTGGTACCAAGAGACCCAGTACTTC. It is translated as CASSRGSWYQETQYF.

The rearrangement joins TRBV7-3 to TRBJ1-1, with 7 bases that match TRBD1. Germline CDR1 reads SGHTA; CDR2 reads FQGTGA. With 5 bases clipped from V and 5 bases from J, the junction kept 5 bases outside the gene matches. CDR3 size: 13 residues. The CDR3 DNA follows: TGTGCCAGCAGCCCTCGGACAGGAACTGAAGCTTTCTTT. Encoded protein: CASSPRTGTEAFF.

This rearrangement joins TRBV6-5 to TRBJ2-7, with TRBD1 matching over 11 bases. In germline, CDR1 is MNHEY, CDR2 SVGAGI. The CDR3 length is 15 residues. V trimming: 2 bases; J trimming: 3 bases; junction bases outside the gene matches: 3. CDR3 in DNA: TGTGCCAGCAGTTACCCCGGGACAGGGGGCTACGAGCAGTACTTC. This translates into CASSYPGTGGYEQYF.

Written as DNA, the CDR3 is TGTGCCAGCAGCCAGAGGACAGGGACCGGGGCCAACGTCCTGACTTTC. It translates to CASSQRTGTGANVLTF. V is TRBV11-1 and J is TRBJ2-6, with 8 nucleotides matching TRBD1. There are 16 residues in the CDR3. The V and J ends lost 5 bases and 4 bases, in that order; junction bases with no gene match: 7. Per germline, CDR1 SGHAT and CDR2 FQDESV (reference sequence).

This rearrangement joins TRBV6-6 to TRBJ1-1, with D hard to call. Trimming pared 6 bases from V and 5 bases from J, leaving 10 bases between. Germline V gene lookup returns CDR1 MNHNY and CDR2 SVGAGI (reference sequence). The CDR3 runs to 12 residues. The CDR3 sequence is CASSGGRTEAFF. The DNA of the CDR3 is TGTGCCAGCAGCGGAGGCAGAACTGAAGCTTTCTTT.

This rearrangement joins TRBV4-3 to TRBJ2-7; a weak D match, TRBD1 (5 bases). Germline-derived CDR1 and CDR2 are LGHNA and YSLEER. Trimming cost V 0 bases and J 3 bases, with 15 bases left between them. The CDR3 has 16 residues. CDR3 coding DNA: TGCGCCAGCAGCCAAGAATTCATGGCAGGGTTCTACGAGCAGTACTTC. This translates into CASSQEFMAGFYEQYF.

The chain is built from TRBV6-5 and TRBJ1-2; the match to TRBD1 covers 9 bases. CDR3 length: 13 residues. The V and J ends lost 8 bases and 6 bases, in that order; junction bases with no gene match: 7. Germline V gives CDR1 MNHEY, CDR2 SVGAGI. This CDR3 reads CASAFTGGHGYTF. CDR3 nucleotide sequence: TGTGCCAGCGCCTTTACAGGGGGCCATGGCTACACCTTC.